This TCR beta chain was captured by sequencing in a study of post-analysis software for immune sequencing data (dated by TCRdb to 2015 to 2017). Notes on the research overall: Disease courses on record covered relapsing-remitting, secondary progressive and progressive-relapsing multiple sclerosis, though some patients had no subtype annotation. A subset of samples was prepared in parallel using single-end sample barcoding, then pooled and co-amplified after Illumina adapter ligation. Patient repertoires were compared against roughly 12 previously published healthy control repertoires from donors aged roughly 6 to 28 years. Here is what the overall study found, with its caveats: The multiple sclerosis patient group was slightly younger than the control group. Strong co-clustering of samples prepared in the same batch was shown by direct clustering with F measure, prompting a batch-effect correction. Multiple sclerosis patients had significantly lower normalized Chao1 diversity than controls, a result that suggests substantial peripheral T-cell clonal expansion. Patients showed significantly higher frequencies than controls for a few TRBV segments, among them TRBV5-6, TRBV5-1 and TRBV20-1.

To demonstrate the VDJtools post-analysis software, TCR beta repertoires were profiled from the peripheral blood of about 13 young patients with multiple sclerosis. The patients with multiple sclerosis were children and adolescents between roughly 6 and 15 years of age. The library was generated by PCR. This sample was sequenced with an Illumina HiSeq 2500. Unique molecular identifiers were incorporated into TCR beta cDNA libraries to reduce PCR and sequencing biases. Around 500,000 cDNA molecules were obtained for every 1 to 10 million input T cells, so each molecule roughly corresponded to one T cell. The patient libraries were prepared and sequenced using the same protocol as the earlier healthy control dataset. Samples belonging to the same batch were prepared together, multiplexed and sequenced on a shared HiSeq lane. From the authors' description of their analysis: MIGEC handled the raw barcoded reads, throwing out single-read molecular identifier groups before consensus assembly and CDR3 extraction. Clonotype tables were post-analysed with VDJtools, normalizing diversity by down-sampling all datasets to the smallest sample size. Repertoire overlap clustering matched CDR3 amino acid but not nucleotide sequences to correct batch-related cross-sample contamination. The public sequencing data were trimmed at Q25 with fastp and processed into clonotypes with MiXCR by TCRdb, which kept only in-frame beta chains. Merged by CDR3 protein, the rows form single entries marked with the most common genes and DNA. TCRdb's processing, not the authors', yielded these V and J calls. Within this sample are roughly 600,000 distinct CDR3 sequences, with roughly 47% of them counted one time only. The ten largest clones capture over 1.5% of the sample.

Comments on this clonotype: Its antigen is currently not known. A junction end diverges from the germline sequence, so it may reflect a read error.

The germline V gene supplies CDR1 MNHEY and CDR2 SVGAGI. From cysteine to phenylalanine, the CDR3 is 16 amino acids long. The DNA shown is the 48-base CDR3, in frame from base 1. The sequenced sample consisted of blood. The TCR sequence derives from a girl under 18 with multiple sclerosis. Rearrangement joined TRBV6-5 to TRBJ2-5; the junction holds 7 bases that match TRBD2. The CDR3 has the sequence CACSYATSSSGGTQYF. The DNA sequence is TGTGCCTGCAGTTACGCGACTAGCAGTAGTGGTGGGACCCAGTACTTC.